The next 14 T cell receptor beta chains were all read from a single sample in a study of blood T cell repertoires in COVID-19. Assay used: immunoSEQ multiplex PCR; TCRdb lists only in-frame clones, some missing. The table shows 200,000 to 300,000 clones, with 60% to 75% occurring only once. The sequenced sample was peripheral blood. The origin of the receptors is a woman older than 75 with acute or convalescent COVID-19.

This chain joins TRBV5-5 and TRBJ2-7; D uncertain. This CDR3 has 13 amino acids. V was shortened by 4 bases and J by 2 bases, with 10 bases between the two germline ends. Germline V gene lookup returns CDR1 SGHKS and CDR2 YYEKEE (reference sequence). The CDR3 loop reads CASSPREAYEQYF. CDR3 nucleotide sequence: TGTGCCAGCAGCCCACGTGAGGCCTACGAGCAGTACTTC.

The V gene is TRBV6-6, the J gene TRBJ2-5, with unresolved D. The CDR3 consists of 14 residues. In germline, CDR1 is MNHNY, CDR2 SVGAGI (reference sequence). The V end was cut by 0 bases, the J end by 3 bases, with 8 bases between. This CDR3 is CASSYSGSKETQYF. CDR3 coding DNA: TGTGCCAGCAGTTACTCGGGCAGTAAAGAGACCCAGTACTTC.

About this clone: Other nucleotide sequences from this sample produce the same CDR3. The CDR3 sequence: CASSQGTENSPLHF. The CDR3 region has the DNA TGTGCCAGCAGCCAGGGGACAGAAAATTCACCCCTCCACTTT. The V gene is TRBV3-1 (or the pseudogene TRBV3-2), the J gene TRBJ1-6; 7 bases are shared with TRBD1. Germline V lookup: CDR1 LGHDT, CDR2 YNNKEL (reference sequence). Germline trimming cut 3 bases from V and 7 bases from J; bases unmatched to any gene: 3. The CDR3 runs to 14 residues.

J is TRBJ1-2 and V is TRBV19, with 8 nucleotides matching TRBD1. The germline gives CDR1 LNHDA, CDR2 SQIVND (reference sequence). Unmatched junction bases numbered 15, after V lost 6 bases and J lost 0 bases. The CDR3 loop spans 18 amino acids. The CDR3 DNA reads as TGTGCCAGTAGCCTACGTGGACAGGGAGTGGGAACTAACTATGGCTACACCTTC. It specifies CASSLRGQGVGTNYGYTF.

The chain employs TRBV19 and TRBJ1-2, with a weak D call TRBD1 (5 bases). The length of the CDR3 is 15 residues. From germline, CDR1 is LNHDA and CDR2 SQIVND (reference sequence). V lost 7 bases, J lost 1 base, and 16 bases lay in between. The CDR3: CASTNRQPGNYGYTF. For the CDR3, the DNA is TGTGCCAGTACCAATCGACAGCCCGGTAACTATGGCTACACCTTC. Combining the CDR3 with reference TRBV19 and TRBJ1-2 gives the whole variable domain DGGITQSPKYLFRKEGQNVTLSCEQNLNHDAMYWYRQDPGQGLRLIYYSQIVNDFQKGDIAEGYSVSREKKESFPLTVTSAQKNPTAFYLCASTNRQPGNYGYTFGSGTRLTVV.

The chain is built from TRBV2 and TRBJ1-6; 7 bases are shared with TRBD1. This CDR3 spans 13 amino acids. Losses at the gene ends were 6 bases for V and 8 bases for J; bases not matched to a gene: 4. Germline V CDR1 and CDR2: SNHLY, FYNNEI. CDR3 nucleotides: TGTGCCAGCAGGGGTACAGGGGATTCACCCCTCCACTTT. This encodes CASRGTGDSPLHF. Full variable domain (missing parts from reference TRBV2 and TRBJ1-6): EPEVTQTPSHQVTQMGQEVILRCVPISNHLYFYWYRQILGQKVEFLVSFYNNEISEKSEIFDDQFSVERPDGSNFTLKIRSTKLEDSAMYFCASRGTGDSPLHFGNGTRLTVT.

This chain uses TRBV6-6 with TRBJ2-5; 9 bases match TRBD1. After removal of 5 bases from V and 2 bases from J, the junction contained 9 bases not matched to a gene. The germline V gene has CDR1 MNHNY and CDR2 SVGAGI (reference sequence). CDR3 length: 16 amino acids. CDR3 in amino acids: CASSVTGGAGQETQYF. The CDR3 coding sequence is TGTGCCAGCAGTGTAACAGGGGGCGCGGGGCAAGAGACCCAGTACTTC.

The V call is TRBV27, the J call TRBJ1-5, with no clear D. The germline V gene encodes CDR1 MNHEY and CDR2 SMNVEV (reference sequence). V shed 6 bases and J shed 0 bases, with 18 bases lying between them. This CDR3 spans 17 amino acids. CDR3 bases: TGTGCCAGCAGCGCAGTCTTGACACCGTATAGCAATCAGCCCCAGCATTTT. Translated: CASSAVLTPYSNQPQHF.

The J gene is TRBJ2-7, the V gene TRBV3-1 (or the pseudogene TRBV3-2); 9 nucleotides match TRBD2. The V gene end was trimmed by 3 bases and the J gene end by 2 bases; junction bases not matched to a gene: 5. Germline V gene lookup returns CDR1 LGHDT and CDR2 YNNKEL (reference sequence). The CDR3 contains 15 residues. The CDR3 DNA sequence: TGTGCCAGCAGCCACGGACTAGCGTATACCTACGAGCAGTACTTC. This sequence encodes CASSHGLAYTYEQYF.

This clone was counted once. The chain employs TRBV29-1 and TRBJ2-3; 11 nucleotides match TRBD1. Germline V CDR1 and CDR2: SQVTM, ANQGSEA. The CDR3 covers 14 residues. The junction had 9 bases not matched to a gene; V was cut back by 7 bases and J by 6 bases. The CDR3 DNA is TGCAGCGCTCGGACAGGGGGCCAGGTGGATACGCAGTATTTT. Translating gives CSARTGGQVDTQYF.

The rearrangement uses TRBV3-1 (or the pseudogene TRBV3-2) and TRBJ2-2; D is possibly TRBD2 (5 bases). Germline CDR1 LGHDT, CDR2 YNNKEL (reference sequence). The CDR3 runs 16 residues. The V end lost 0 bases, the J end lost 8 bases, and 16 bases lay between the germline ends. CDR3 in amino acids: CASSQEKSRGTGELFF. The DNA for the CDR3 is TGTGCCAGCAGCCAAGAGAAGAGCCGGGGTACGGGGGAGCTGTTTTTT.

This chain connects TRBV12-3 or TRBV12-4 to TRBJ1-1, with unresolved D. CDR3 length: 13 amino acids. Trimming cost V 2 bases and J 4 bases, with 8 bases left between them. This chain's CDR3 is CASSLLGGTEAFF. In DNA form, the CDR3 reads TGTGCCAGCAGTTTACTCGGTGGCACTGAAGCTTTCTTT.

This clone was seen only once. The V and J genes are TRBV3-1 (or the pseudogene TRBV3-2) and TRBJ1-1, with D possibly TRBD1 on 5 matching bases. The CDR3 sequence is 14 residues long. Looked up from germline, CDR1 is LGHDT and CDR2 is YNNKEL (reference sequence). V dropped 1 base and J dropped 2 bases, with 8 bases sitting between them. The CDR3 nucleotides are TGTGCCAGCAGCCAAGGCGACAGCAACACTGAAGCTTTCTTT. Translated: CASSQGDSNTEAFF.

Here the CDR3 reads CAIRGQDQNQIYEQYF. The CDR3 coding sequence is TGTGCCATCCGAGGACAGGACCAGAACCAGATCTACGAGCAGTACTTC. V usage is TRBV10-3 and J usage is TRBJ2-7; TRBD1 agrees at 7 bases. Losses at the gene ends were 8 bases for V and 3 bases for J; bases not matched to a gene: 16. CDR3 length equals 16 residues. The germline V gene encodes CDR1 ENHRY and CDR2 SYGVKD.